The sequence of this T cell receptor beta chain was determined in a study of T cells in localized non-small cell lung cancer. From germline, CDR1 is KGHSH and CDR2 LQKENI. The CDR3 has 16 residues. Trimming took 3 bases from V and 4 from J; bases not matched to a gene: 10. TCRdb keeps only in-frame clones here, not all; method: immunoSEQ multiplex PCR. The table lists roughly 30,000 clones, roughly 91% of them singletons, with 2.5% to 3% in the top ten. Of note for this clone: As yet, its antigen is unknown.

Findings of the study overall: Highest T cell clonality was seen in uninvolved adjacent lung, surpassing that measured in tumor. Out of the top 100 tumor clones, a median around 57 were seen in adjacent lung. Because sequencing included only one region (of the tumor), heterogeneity remains possible.

The TCR originated in a female donor aged 60 or older with stage I lung adenocarcinoma. This sample comprised peripheral blood, obtained before any cancer treatment. This chain links TRBV18 with TRBJ2-7, with 9 positions matching TRBD1. The CDR3 sequence is CASSPPVTGGGYEQYF. For the CDR3, the DNA is TGTGCCAGCTCACCCCCTGTGACAGGGGGTGGTTACGAGCAGTACTTC.